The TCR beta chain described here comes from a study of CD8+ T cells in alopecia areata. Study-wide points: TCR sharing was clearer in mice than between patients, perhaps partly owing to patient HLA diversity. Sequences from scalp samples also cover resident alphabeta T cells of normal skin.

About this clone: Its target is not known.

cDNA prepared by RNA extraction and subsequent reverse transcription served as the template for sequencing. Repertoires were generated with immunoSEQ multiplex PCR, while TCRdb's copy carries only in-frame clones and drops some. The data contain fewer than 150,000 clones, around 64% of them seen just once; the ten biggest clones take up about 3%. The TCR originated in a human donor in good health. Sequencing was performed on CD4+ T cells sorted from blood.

The CDR3 loop reads CASSVASRTEAFF. The DNA of the CDR3 is TGTGCCAGCAGCGTAGCTTCGCGGACTGAAGCTTTCTTT. The rearrangement links TRBV9 to TRBJ1-1, with no clear D. The germline V and J ends were trimmed by 0 bases and 5 bases, with 8 bases remaining between them. Per germline, CDR1 SGDLS and CDR2 YYNGEE. CDR3 length: 13 residues.